A selection of T cell receptor beta chains follows, all from one sample in a study of cytomegalovirus exposure and HLA in healthy donors. The repertoire was sequenced with immunoSEQ multiplex PCR; TCRdb's copy has only in-frame clones and lacks some. Here the sample spans some 150,000 clones, around 80% being singletons. Sequences were obtained from PBMCs. The receptors derive from a female donor in good health and CMV-seropositive. Each CDR3 is given with its conserved first and last residue. Fields, in order: V gene, clone size, J gene, D gene, CDR3 protein, CDR3 DNA. A D gene is named only where the DNA matches it firmly. For some rows the clone size is stated as once, few or many, or as a class when expanded; others skip it.

v_call: TRBV19
clone_size: few
j_call: TRBJ2-7
d_call: TRBD2
cdr3_aa: CASSMIAGGVNEQYF
cdr3_nt: TGTGCCAGTAGTATGATAGCGGGAGGTGTAAACGAGCAGTACTTC

v_call: TRBV6-1
clone_size: .
j_call: TRBJ2-1
d_call: TRBD2
cdr3_aa: CASSESRGASGRNEQFF
cdr3_nt: TGTGCCAGCAGCGAATCGCGGGGGGCTAGCGGGAGAAATGAGCAGTTCTTC

v_call: TRBV11-1
clone_size: .
j_call: TRBJ2-7
d_call: TRBD1
cdr3_aa: CASSPTGGGRYEQYF
cdr3_nt: TGTGCCAGCAGCCCGACAGGGGGCGGTCGCTACGAGCAGTACTTC

v_call: TRBV7-9
clone_size: .
j_call: TRBJ2-5
d_call: TRBD1
cdr3_aa: CASVQGAVETQYF
cdr3_nt: TGTGCCAGCGTCCAGGGGGCTGTGGAGACCCAGTACTTC

v_call: TRBV5-1
clone_size: few
j_call: TRBJ2-7
d_call: TRBD2
cdr3_aa: CASSMLAGAAYEQYF
cdr3_nt: TGCGCCAGCAGCATGCTAGCGGGGGCCGCCTACGAGCAGTACTTC

v_call: TRBV7-9
clone_size: .
j_call: TRBJ1-2
d_call: .
cdr3_aa: CASSLPGQSNYGYTF
cdr3_nt: TGTGCCAGCAGCTTACCCGGACAGAGTAACTATGGCTACACCTTC

v_call: TRBV9
clone_size: .
j_call: TRBJ2-3
d_call: TRBD2
cdr3_aa: CASSVVGGGTSGCTDTQYF
cdr3_nt: TGTGCCAGCAGCGTAGTAGGGGGTGGGACTAGCGGGTGCACAGATACGCAGTATTTT

v_call: TRBV9
clone_size: once
j_call: TRBJ2-2
d_call: TRBD2
cdr3_aa: CASSRGSGGELFF
cdr3_nt: TGTGCCAGCAGCCGCGGGAGTGGCGGGGAGCTGTTTTTT

v_call: TRBV20-1
clone_size: .
j_call: TRBJ2-1
d_call: .
cdr3_aa: CSASFGDEQFF
cdr3_nt: TGCAGTGCTAGCTTCGGAGATGAGCAGTTCTTC

v_call: TRBV5-1
clone_size: .
j_call: TRBJ2-1
d_call: .
cdr3_aa: CASSLVSPSYNEQFF
cdr3_nt: TGCGCCAGCAGCTTGGTATCTCCCAGTTACAATGAGCAGTTCTTC

v_call: TRBV14
clone_size: .
j_call: TRBJ2-3
d_call: TRBD1
cdr3_aa: CASSQEKNRGRTDTQYF
cdr3_nt: TGTGCCAGCAGCCAGGAAAAAAACAGGGGTCGGACAGATACGCAGTATTTT

v_call: TRBV5-1
clone_size: .
j_call: TRBJ1-2
d_call: .
cdr3_aa: CASSSRGFDGYTF
cdr3_nt: TGCGCCAGCAGCTCTAGGGGGTTCGATGGCTACACCTTC

v_call: TRBV18
clone_size: few
j_call: TRBJ1-1
d_call: TRBD1
cdr3_aa: CASSPRTGLGSEAFF
cdr3_nt: TGTGCCAGCTCACCAAGGACAGGGTTGGGCTCTGAAGCTTTCTTT

v_call: TRBV25-1
clone_size: .
j_call: TRBJ2-2
d_call: TRBD1
cdr3_aa: CASSHFLGQGSTGELFF
cdr3_nt: TGTGCCAGCAGTCACTTTTTGGGACAGGGGTCAACCGGGGAGCTGTTTTTT

v_call: TRBV11-2
clone_size: once
j_call: TRBJ2-4
d_call: TRBD2
cdr3_aa: CASSSKRGMGNIQYF
cdr3_nt: TGTGCCAGCAGCTCCAAGCGGGGGATGGGAAACATTCAGTACTTC

v_call: TRBV7-3
clone_size: .
j_call: TRBJ2-3
d_call: .
cdr3_aa: CASSFWTTGGVDTQYF
cdr3_nt: TGTGCCAGCAGCTTCTGGACTACAGGTGGTGTAGATACGCAGTATTTT

v_call: TRBV6-4
clone_size: .
j_call: TRBJ1-4
d_call: TRBD1
cdr3_aa: CASSKTRDSGQKLFF
cdr3_nt: TGTGCCAGCAGTAAAACCCGGGACAGCGGACAAAAACTGTTTTTT

v_call: TRBV10-3
clone_size: .
j_call: TRBJ2-7
d_call: TRBD2
cdr3_aa: CASKAGGPRSEQYF
cdr3_nt: TGTGCCAGCAAAGCGGGAGGGCCTAGAAGCGAGCAGTACTTC

v_call: TRBV6-1
clone_size: .
j_call: TRBJ2-3
d_call: .
cdr3_aa: CASSRGTDTQYF
cdr3_nt: TGTGCCAGCAGCCGGGGGACAGATACGCAGTATTTT

v_call: TRBV20-1
clone_size: .
j_call: TRBJ1-2
d_call: .
cdr3_aa: CSVRTLKGYTF
cdr3_nt: TGCAGTGTCCGGACTCTAAAAGGCTACACCTTC

v_call: TRBV27
clone_size: .
j_call: TRBJ2-5
d_call: TRBD2
cdr3_aa: CASSGTSGGETQYF
cdr3_nt: TGTGCCAGCAGTGGGACTAGCGGGGGAGAGACCCAGTACTTC

v_call: TRBV6-5
clone_size: .
j_call: TRBJ2-7
d_call: TRBD2
cdr3_aa: CASSRRLAGGHEQYF
cdr3_nt: TGTGCCAGCAGTCGAAGACTAGCGGGGGGCCACGAGCAGTACTTC

v_call: TRBV7-3
clone_size: few
j_call: TRBJ2-1
d_call: .
cdr3_aa: CASSALGGRSYNEQFF
cdr3_nt: TGTGCCAGCAGCGCTTTAGGAGGGAGATCCTACAATGAGCAGTTCTTC